This TCR beta chain was profiled in a study of identical twins. Via MiXCR, TCRdb re-called the 5' RACE reads, giving one row per CDR3 protein. Of 1.5 million to 2 million distinct CDR3 sequences listed, roughly a third are singletons. All of the donors were Caucasians in good health. This CDR3 contains 18 residues. From germline, CDR1 is KGHSH and CDR2 LQKENI. Trimming at V came to 2 bases and at J to 2 bases, leaving 14 bases not matched to a gene. The TCR sequence derives from a newborn girl in good health. The chain recombines TRBV18 with TRBJ2-5, with 7 bases that match TRBD2. Sequenced material: cord blood. For the CDR3, the DNA is TGTGCCAGCTCACCATTTCAGATTCGCGGGAGTCAGCAAGAGACCCAGTACTTC. Its protein is CASSPFQIRGSQQETQYF.